This passage covers 16 T cell receptor beta chains from one sample sequenced in a study of blood T cell repertoires in COVID-19. Libraries were prepared by immunoSEQ multiplex PCR; TCRdb keeps only in-frame clonotypes and omits some of them. The repertoire holds 70,000 to 75,000 clones, about 86% seen once, with roughly 30% in the top ten. Sequenced input: peripheral blood. These receptors were taken from a man aged 70-80 years with acute or convalescent COVID-19.

The CDR3 spells CASGLGLKTGESQPQHF. DNA for the CDR3: TGTGCTAGTGGTTTGGGCCTCAAGACAGGGGAAAGTCAGCCCCAGCATTTT. V gene TRBV12-5 combines with J gene TRBJ1-5; 8 nucleotides match TRBD1. Germline V gives CDR1 LGHNT, CDR2 FRNRAP. The ends lost 1 base at V and 6 bases at J; junction bases unmatched: 11. The CDR3 sequence is 17 residues long.

The chain joins TRBV18 to TRBJ2-7; 11 bases map to TRBD1. Germline V gene sequence: CDR1 KGHSH, CDR2 LQKENI. The J segment lost 4 bases and the V segment lost 6 bases, leaving 8 bases of the junction unmatched. The CDR3 covers 15 residues. Written as DNA, the CDR3 is TGTGCCAGCTCGGGGAGGGACAGGGGGTCGTACGAGCAGTACTTC. Its protein is CASSGRDRGSYEQYF.

J is TRBJ2-6 and V is TRBV19; D is ambiguous. This CDR3 spans 19 amino acids. The germline V and J ends were trimmed by 3 bases and 10 bases, with 28 bases remaining between them. Germline lookup yields CDR1 LNHDA and CDR2 SQIVND (reference sequence). CDR3 loop: CASSIMADGAEVNVNVLTF. CDR3 DNA: TGTGCCAGTAGTATCATGGCTGACGGAGCCGAAGTAAACGTAAACGTCCTGACTTTC.

V is TRBV3-1 (or the pseudogene TRBV3-2) and J is TRBJ2-7; tentatively, D is TRBD1 (7 bases). Germline-derived CDR1 and CDR2 are LGHDT and YNNKEL (reference sequence). Trimming took 1 base from V and 7 from J, leaving 14 bases between them. The CDR3 has 14 amino acids. CDR3 amino acids: CASSQGTTGEEQYF. The DNA of the CDR3 is TGTGCCAGCAGCCAAGGGACTACAGGGGAAGAGCAGTACTTC.

This clone was seen only a few times. The chain uses TRBV3-1 (or the pseudogene TRBV3-2) and TRBJ1-4; TRBD1 agrees at 7 bases. V gave up 5 bases and J gave up 7 bases; unmatched junction bases: 7. The CDR3 is 14 amino acids. The germline CDR1 and CDR2 sequences are LGHDT and YNNKEL (reference sequence). The CDR3 here is CASSDRTGGEKLFF. For the CDR3, the DNA is TGTGCCAGCAGCGATCGGACAGGAGGTGAAAAACTGTTTTTT.

The CDR3 sequence is CASSPGTGGSNQPQHF. CDR3 DNA: TGTGCCAGCTCACCAGGGACAGGGGGGAGCAATCAGCCCCAGCATTTT. The chain employs TRBV18 and TRBJ1-5, with 11 bases identical to TRBD1. J lost 1 base, V lost 2 bases, and 1 base had no gene match. Per the germline V gene, CDR1 is KGHSH and CDR2 is LQKENI. The CDR3 extends over 16 amino acids. Drawing the rest from reference TRBV18 and TRBJ1-5, the complete variable domain is NAGVMQNPRHLVRRRGQEARLRCSPMKGHSHVYWYRQLPEEGLKFMVYLQKENIIDESGMPKERFSAEFPKEGPSILRIQQVVRGDSAAYFCASSPGTGGSNQPQHFGDGTRLSIL.

This clone was picked up one time. The V gene is TRBV20-1, the J gene TRBJ2-7; 8 nucleotides align to TRBD2. The germline V gene has CDR1 DFQATT and CDR2 SNEGSKA (reference sequence). V shed 3 bases, J shed 1 base, and the junction held 11 bases outside the gene matches. This CDR3 has 16 residues. The CDR3 protein is CSASASGRPFSYEQYF. Here the CDR3 DNA reads TGCAGTGCTAGTGCCAGCGGGAGACCCTTTTCCTACGAGCAGTACTTC.

This clone showed up just a few times. The rearrangement joins TRBV28 to TRBJ1-6, with D hard to call. The length of the CDR3 is 12 residues. Trimming took 5 bases from V and 12 from J, leaving 11 bases between them. The germline CDR1 and CDR2 sequences are MDHEN and SYDVKM. The CDR3 protein is CASSAQVRPLHF. The CDR3 coding sequence is TGTGCCAGCAGTGCACAAGTAAGACCCCTCCACTTT.

V usage is TRBV9 and J usage is TRBJ2-2, with 8 nucleotides matching TRBD2. The V gene's germline CDR1 is SGDLS and CDR2 YYNGEE. This CDR3 spans 16 amino acids. J lost 0 bases, V lost 4 bases, and 5 bases had no gene match. CDR3 DNA sequence: TGTGCCAGCAGCTCTGGACTAGCTGCGAACACCGGGGAGCTGTTTTTT. Amino acids: CASSSGLAANTGELFF.

The chain couples TRBV27 to TRBJ2-7; D gene unclear. The germline V gene has CDR1 MNHEY and CDR2 SMNVEV (reference sequence). Trimming stripped 5 bases from V and 7 bases from J, with 9 bases between. The CDR3 runs 11 residues. CDR3 DNA: TGTGCCAGCAGTCATCTCGGGGAGCAGTACTTC. Translating it yields CASSHLGEQYF.

This chain links TRBV4-3 with TRBJ1-4; D ambiguous. This CDR3 region has 14 residues. Germline CDR1 LGHNA, CDR2 YSLEER. The V and J ends lost 0 bases and 2 bases respectively, with 4 bases between them. The CDR3 sequence: CASSQERTNEKLFF. CDR3 coding DNA: TGCGCCAGCAGCCAAGAGCGGACTAATGAAAAACTGTTTTTT.

The rearrangement links TRBV9 to TRBJ1-6; TRBD1 is a possible D gene (6 bases). Germline V gives CDR1 SGDLS, CDR2 YYNGEE. This CDR3 contains 15 residues. V gave up 3 bases and J gave up 6 bases, with 13 bases separating them. This CDR3 is CASSAAGQTNSPLHF. The CDR3 nucleotides are TGTGCCAGCAGCGCCGCCGGACAGACTAATTCACCCCTCCACTTT.

V is TRBV24-1 and J is TRBJ2-1, with no clear D. Germline-derived CDR1 and CDR2 are KGHDR and SFDVKD. V lost 5 bases, J lost 4 bases, and 14 bases lay in between. The CDR3 is made up of 15 amino acids. Here the CDR3 DNA reads TGTGCCACCAGTGCCCCGGAGACGGCGTACAATGAGCAGTTCTTC. Translating gives CATSAPETAYNEQFF.

The chain combines TRBV9 with TRBJ1-2; weak D call: TRBD1 (6 bases). This CDR3 comprises 12 residues. Germline-derived CDR1 and CDR2 are SGDLS and YYNGEE. The V end lost 4 bases, the J end lost 6 bases, and 10 bases lay between the germline ends. CDR3 sequence reads: CASSSRTDGYTF. The CDR3 coding sequence is TGTGCCAGCAGCTCGCGGACAGATGGCTACACCTTC.

The chain carries TRBV10-2 and TRBJ2-5; D remains ambiguous. CDR3 size: 14 residues. Deletions cut 6 bases from V and 3 bases from J, with 14 bases between. Germline V CDR1 and CDR2: WSHSY, SAAADI. CDR3 amino acids: CASRRRRGEETQYF. CDR3 sequence (DNA): TGCGCCAGCAGACGGCGTAGAGGCGAAGAGACCCAGTACTTC.

The CDR3 loop reads CASSQSGQWDEQFF. In DNA, the CDR3 is TGTGCCAGCAGCCAATCAGGGCAGTGGGATGAGCAGTTCTTC. The chain links TRBV3-1 (or the pseudogene TRBV3-2) to TRBJ2-1; TRBD1 is a possible D gene (5 bases). Per germline, CDR1 LGHDT and CDR2 YNNKEL (reference sequence). The CDR3 loop spans 14 amino acids. Trimming pared 2 bases from V and 8 bases from J, leaving 13 bases between.